These T cell receptor beta chains were read from a single sample in a study of cytomegalovirus exposure and HLA in healthy donors. Repertoires were generated with immunoSEQ multiplex PCR, while TCRdb's copy carries only in-frame clones and drops some. The sample contains about 110,000 clones, about 87% of which appear only once. The sample taken for sequencing was PBMCs. These receptors all stem from a woman aged 18-29 years in good health and CMV-seropositive. CDR3s include the opening cysteine and the closing phenylalanine or tryptophan.

j_call: TRBJ2-7; v_call: TRBV19; cdr3_aa: CASRLEGGSYEQYF
j_call: TRBJ2-7; v_call: TRBV28; cdr3_aa: CASSSIDRTASSYEQYF
j_call: TRBJ2-2; v_call: TRBV4-1; cdr3_aa: CASSQDQAGGNTGELFF
j_call: TRBJ2-2; v_call: TRBV2; cdr3_aa: CASSLTSGGAPGELFF
j_call: TRBJ1-1; v_call: TRBV28; cdr3_aa: CASSLAGQLNTEAFF
j_call: TRBJ1-1; v_call: TRBV29-1; cdr3_aa: CSVQGDTEAFF
j_call: TRBJ2-1; v_call: TRBV7-6; cdr3_aa: CASSLGFSGGAWEQFF
j_call: TRBJ1-1; v_call: TRBV4-3; cdr3_aa: CASSQDNRRNTEAFF
j_call: TRBJ1-1; v_call: TRBV27; cdr3_aa: CASSLFARVDMNTEAFF
j_call: TRBJ1-2; v_call: TRBV4-3; cdr3_aa: CASSQERVSPNYGYTF
j_call: TRBJ2-2; v_call: TRBV12-2; cdr3_aa: CASRLFGRAGKRDAGELFF